The rows below give T cell receptor beta chains drawn from one sample of a study of CD8+ T cells in alopecia areata. Profiled with immunoSEQ multiplex PCR; TCRdb holds only in-frame clones, not every one. The repertoire holds about 97,000 clones, with roughly two fifths as singletons. The source material was CD4+ T cells sorted from blood. These receptors all come from a human donor with alopecia areata. Each CDR3 is given with its conserved first and last residue. A D gene is named only where the DNA matches it firmly. Size tells how often a clone was seen (once, few, many) or the class of an expanded clone, and some rows leave it out.

cdr3_nt: TGCGCCAGCAGCCCGCCCTCGTACGAGCAGTACTTC
cdr3_aa: CASSPPSYEQYF
d_call: -
clone_size: few
v_call: TRBV5-1
j_call: TRBJ2-7

cdr3_nt: TGCAGCGTTCTGAGGCGGGAGCAGTACAATGAGCAGTTCTTC
cdr3_aa: CSVLRREQYNEQFF
d_call: TRBD2
clone_size: once
v_call: TRBV29-1
j_call: TRBJ2-1

cdr3_nt: TGTGCCAGCTTAACCGGGACAGGGCACTACAATGAGCAGTTCTTC
cdr3_aa: CASLTGTGHYNEQFF
d_call: TRBD1
clone_size: -
v_call: TRBV18
j_call: TRBJ2-1

cdr3_nt: TGCAGCGCTGGCTCTCACCCCGACAGGGTTGGGTTCTTC
cdr3_aa: CSAGSHPDRVGFF
d_call: TRBD1
clone_size: once
v_call: TRBV29-1
j_call: TRBJ2-1

cdr3_nt: TGTGCCAGCAGCGATCCGCAGGGGGTGCACACTGAAGCTTTCTTT
cdr3_aa: CASSDPQGVHTEAFF
d_call: TRBD1
clone_size: -
v_call: TRBV7-9
j_call: TRBJ1-1

cdr3_nt: TGTGCCAGCAGTCGGGACCGACAAGAGACCCAGTACTTC
cdr3_aa: CASSRDRQETQYF
d_call: -
clone_size: once
v_call: TRBV7-2
j_call: TRBJ2-5

cdr3_nt: TGTGCCAGCAGCCAAGATAAGGGAAGCTCCTATAATTCACCCCTCCACTTT
cdr3_aa: CASSQDKGSSYNSPLHF
d_call: -
clone_size: -
v_call: TRBV4-2
j_call: TRBJ1-6

cdr3_nt: TGCGCCAGCAGCTTGGTTACAGTGAACACCGGGGAGCTGTTTTTT
cdr3_aa: CASSLVTVNTGELFF
d_call: -
clone_size: -
v_call: TRBV5-1
j_call: TRBJ2-2

cdr3_nt: TGTGCCAGCAGCTTCGTCGCAGGGTTT
cdr3_aa: CASSFVAGF
d_call: -
clone_size: -
v_call: TRBV7-9
j_call: TRBJ2-3

cdr3_nt: TGCAGCACACCGTCCCGGACCTCTAGCACAGATACGCAGTATTTT
cdr3_aa: CSTPSRTSSTDTQYF
d_call: -
clone_size: -
v_call: TRBV29-1
j_call: TRBJ2-3

cdr3_nt: TGTGCCAGCACCCTCGGACGCCCAGATACGCAGTATTTT
cdr3_aa: CASTLGRPDTQYF
d_call: -
clone_size: -
v_call: TRBV7-2
j_call: TRBJ2-3

cdr3_nt: TGTGCCAGCAGCGGGACTACCTCTAGCACAGATACGCAGTATTTT
cdr3_aa: CASSGTTSSTDTQYF
d_call: TRBD2
clone_size: -
v_call: TRBV6-4
j_call: TRBJ2-3

cdr3_nt: TGCGCCAGCAGCCTCGACAAGACGGCTGGAAACACCATATATTTT
cdr3_aa: CASSLDKTAGNTIYF
d_call: -
clone_size: -
v_call: TRBV4-3
j_call: TRBJ1-3

cdr3_nt: TGTGCTAGCAGCTTAGAAAGGGGGCTCACCGGGGAGCTGTTTTTT
cdr3_aa: CASSLERGLTGELFF
d_call: TRBD1
clone_size: medium-sized
v_call: TRBV7-7
j_call: TRBJ2-2

cdr3_nt: TGTGCCAGCAGTCTAATACAGGGTAGGGGCGAGCAGTACTTC
cdr3_aa: CASSLIQGRGEQYF
d_call: -
clone_size: medium-sized
v_call: TRBV28
j_call: TRBJ2-7

cdr3_nt: TGCAGCGGTCTACAGGGGACCACCTTAAACACCGGGGAGCTGTTTTTT
cdr3_aa: CSGLQGTTLNTGELFF
d_call: TRBD1
clone_size: few
v_call: TRBV29-1
j_call: TRBJ2-2

cdr3_nt: TGTGCCTGGAGCCATGGGAACACCGGGGAGCTGTTTTTT
cdr3_aa: CAWSHGNTGELFF
d_call: -
clone_size: once
v_call: TRBV30
j_call: TRBJ2-2

cdr3_nt: TGTGCCAGCAGTTACTTCGCTAGTGACAGAGGAAACACCATATATTTT
cdr3_aa: CASSYFASDRGNTIYF
d_call: -
clone_size: -
v_call: TRBV6-5
j_call: TRBJ1-3

cdr3_nt: TGCGCCAGCAGCATTACAGGGCAGGGAGAGACCCAGTACTTC
cdr3_aa: CASSITGQGETQYF
d_call: -
clone_size: few
v_call: TRBV5-1
j_call: TRBJ2-5

cdr3_nt: TGTGCCAGCAGCTTAGTGGGAATTGCGGGGGAGACCCAGTACTTC
cdr3_aa: CASSLVGIAGETQYF
d_call: -
clone_size: few
v_call: TRBV7-7
j_call: TRBJ2-5

cdr3_nt: TGCGCCAGCAGCCCCGAACGGGAGGTACGCAATGAGCAGTTCTTC
cdr3_aa: CASSPEREVRNEQFF
d_call: TRBD2
clone_size: once
v_call: TRBV4-1
j_call: TRBJ2-1

cdr3_nt: TGCGCCAGCAGTGGGACAGGGACTACGTATGAGCAGTACTTC
cdr3_aa: CASSGTGTTYEQYF
d_call: TRBD1
clone_size: -
v_call: TRBV5-1
j_call: TRBJ2-7

cdr3_nt: TGTGCCATCAGTGAAGTTAAGCCAGGCCCCCCGGGAGAGCAGTACTTC
cdr3_aa: CAISEVKPGPPGEQYF
d_call: -
clone_size: few
v_call: TRBV10-3
j_call: TRBJ2-7

cdr3_nt: TGTGCCAGCAGGTCGAGCGTTGGTACAGATACGCAGTATTTT
cdr3_aa: CASRSSVGTDTQYF
d_call: -
clone_size: few
v_call: TRBV2
j_call: TRBJ2-3

cdr3_nt: TGTGCCTGCCCTCGGGACTCTTTCACCGGGGAGCTGTTTTTT
cdr3_aa: CACPRDSFTGELFF
d_call: -
clone_size: -
v_call: TRBV30
j_call: TRBJ2-2

cdr3_nt: TGCGCCAGCAGCCAAGTTAAGGGATTGAAGTTAAGCTATGGCTACACCTTC
cdr3_aa: CASSQVKGLKLSYGYTF
d_call: -
clone_size: -
v_call: TRBV4-3
j_call: TRBJ1-2

cdr3_nt: TGTGCCAGCGTGAGGGACGGCACCGGGGAGCTGTTTTTT
cdr3_aa: CASVRDGTGELFF
d_call: -
clone_size: few
v_call: TRBV28
j_call: TRBJ2-2

cdr3_nt: TGTGCCAGCAGCAATTTAGGGACTAGCGGCCAAGAGACCCAGTACTTC
cdr3_aa: CASSNLGTSGQETQYF
d_call: TRBD2
clone_size: -
v_call: TRBV7-2
j_call: TRBJ2-5

cdr3_nt: TGTGCTCGCATCGGGGCAGGGGGTATCACTGAAGCTTTCTTT
cdr3_aa: CARIGAGGITEAFF
d_call: TRBD1
clone_size: -
v_call: TRBV2
j_call: TRBJ1-1

cdr3_nt: TGTGCCTGGAGTGCAGGGGTTTCGCCAGATACGCAGTATTTT
cdr3_aa: CAWSAGVSPDTQYF
d_call: -
clone_size: -
v_call: TRBV30
j_call: TRBJ2-3

cdr3_nt: TGCAGTGCTAGCGGGGATACGCAGTATTTT
cdr3_aa: CSASGDTQYF
d_call: -
clone_size: -
v_call: TRBV20-1
j_call: TRBJ2-3

cdr3_nt: TGTGCCTGGAGTTCGGGGGTCTCTGGAAACACCATATATTTT
cdr3_aa: CAWSSGVSGNTIYF
d_call: -
clone_size: -
v_call: TRBV30
j_call: TRBJ1-3

cdr3_nt: TGCGCCAGCAGTTATCAGGCCTGCACAGATACGCAGTATTTT
cdr3_aa: CASSYQACTDTQYF
d_call: -
clone_size: few
v_call: TRBV23-1
j_call: TRBJ2-3

cdr3_nt: TGTGCCTGGGAGCGGCTGGGTGAGCAGTTCTTC
cdr3_aa: CAWERLGEQFF
d_call: -
clone_size: few
v_call: TRBV30
j_call: TRBJ2-1

cdr3_nt: TGTGCCAGTAATACAGGGAGGGATCAGCCCCAGCATTTT
cdr3_aa: CASNTGRDQPQHF
d_call: -
clone_size: -
v_call: TRBV19
j_call: TRBJ1-5

cdr3_nt: TGCAGCGTTGCTAGGAGCTCTGGAAACACCATATATTTT
cdr3_aa: CSVARSSGNTIYF
d_call: -
clone_size: -
v_call: TRBV29-1
j_call: TRBJ1-3

cdr3_nt: TGCAGCGCTAGCGGGAGCCGGGAGCAGTACTTC
cdr3_aa: CSASGSREQYF
d_call: TRBD2
clone_size: -
v_call: TRBV20-1
j_call: TRBJ2-5

cdr3_nt: TGTGCCAGCAGAACACAGGGGGCCTACAATGAGCAGTTCTTC
cdr3_aa: CASRTQGAYNEQFF
d_call: TRBD1
clone_size: few
v_call: TRBV5-4
j_call: TRBJ2-1

cdr3_nt: TGTGCCACCGAGTCTTCTGGGACAGGGGGCGTGGATGAGCAGTTCTTC
cdr3_aa: CATESSGTGGVDEQFF
d_call: TRBD1
clone_size: -
v_call: TRBV27
j_call: TRBJ2-1

cdr3_nt: TGCGCCAGCAGCCCCGGAAGGGCGATGGGGAACACCGGGGAGCTGTTTTTT
cdr3_aa: CASSPGRAMGNTGELFF
d_call: -
clone_size: few
v_call: TRBV4-1
j_call: TRBJ2-2

cdr3_nt: TGTGCCAGCAGCTTAGAGTTTAGCCGAATCCGGGAGCTGTTTTTT
cdr3_aa: CASSLEFSRIRELFF
d_call: -
clone_size: -
v_call: TRBV7-2
j_call: TRBJ2-2